The subject of this entry is one T cell receptor beta chain. This sample was taken from a study of radiotherapy plus CTLA-4 blockade in lung cancer. The repertoire was sequenced with immunoSEQ multiplex PCR; TCRdb's copy has only in-frame clones and lacks some. The repertoire holds about 48,000 clones, 86% seen once, with around 17% in the top ten. The V gene lost 0 bases and the J gene lost 6 bases, with 14 bases spanning the gap. CDR3 length equals 16 residues. The germline CDR1 and CDR2 sequences are LGHNA and YSLEER. This sequence originates from a human donor with non-small cell lung cancer that progressed on radiotherapy plus ipilimumab. Some clones in this sample may be carry-over from other donors' samples. The rearrangement uses TRBV4-3 and TRBJ2-2, with a tentative D call TRBD1 (5 bases). The source material was peripheral blood, sampled from a patient treated with radiotherapy plus ipilimumab. CDR3 amino acids: CASSQETARGAGELFF. The CDR3 region has the DNA TGCGCCAGCAGCCAAGAGACAGCGAGAGGCGCCGGGGAGCTGTTTTTT.